This T cell receptor beta chain was obtained from a study of human T cells and chemical hapten exposure. A single record per CDR3 protein comes from TCRdb applying MiXCR to the RACE reads. The sample contains under 45,000 distinct CDR3 sequences, less than 6% of which appear only once. This clonotype was seen only a few times. Documented time point: healthy volunteer bleed at 6 weeks. Unseparated into fractions, whole blood served as the source from which total RNA was extracted. This CDR3 comprises 16 residues. The V and J ends lost 6 bases and 0 bases respectively, with 17 bases between them. Germline values: CDR1 MNHEY, CDR2 SVGAGI.

The receptor was derived from a human donor in good health. Some clones in this sample may be carry-over from other donors' samples. Material for sequencing was whole blood. The chain carries TRBV6-5 and TRBJ1-1, with D perhaps matching TRBD1 (6 bases). The CDR3 reads CASRAGATTLNTEAFF. The CDR3 DNA reads TGTGCCAGCAGGGCAGGGGCGACGACCTTGAACACTGAAGCTTTCTTT.